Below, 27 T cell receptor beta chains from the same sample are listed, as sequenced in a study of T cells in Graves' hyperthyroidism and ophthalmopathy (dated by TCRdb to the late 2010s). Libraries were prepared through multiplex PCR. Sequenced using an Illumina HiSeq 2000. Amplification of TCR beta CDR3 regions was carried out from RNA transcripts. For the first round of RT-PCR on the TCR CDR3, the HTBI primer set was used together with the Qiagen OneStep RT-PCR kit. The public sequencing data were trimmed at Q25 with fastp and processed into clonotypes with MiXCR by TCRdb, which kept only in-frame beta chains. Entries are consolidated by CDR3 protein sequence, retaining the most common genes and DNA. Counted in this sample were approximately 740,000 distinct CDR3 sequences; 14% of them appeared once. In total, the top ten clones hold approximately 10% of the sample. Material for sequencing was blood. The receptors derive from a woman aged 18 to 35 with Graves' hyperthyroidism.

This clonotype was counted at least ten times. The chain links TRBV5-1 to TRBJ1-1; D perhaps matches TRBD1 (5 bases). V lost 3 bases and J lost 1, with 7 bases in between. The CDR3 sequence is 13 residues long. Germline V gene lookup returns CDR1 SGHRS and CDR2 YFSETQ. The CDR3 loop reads CASSWTSNTEAFF. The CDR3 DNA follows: TGCGCCAGCAGCTGGACATCGAACACTGAAGCTTTCTTT.

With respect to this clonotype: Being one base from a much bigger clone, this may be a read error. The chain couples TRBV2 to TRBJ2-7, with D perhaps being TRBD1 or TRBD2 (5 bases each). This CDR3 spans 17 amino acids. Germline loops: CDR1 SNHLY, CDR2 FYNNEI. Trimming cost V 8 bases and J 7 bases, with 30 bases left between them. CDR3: CASGGWVLRGAGDEQYF. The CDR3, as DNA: TGTGCCAGCGGGGGATGGGTACTAAGGGGTGCCGGGGATGAGCAGTACTTC.

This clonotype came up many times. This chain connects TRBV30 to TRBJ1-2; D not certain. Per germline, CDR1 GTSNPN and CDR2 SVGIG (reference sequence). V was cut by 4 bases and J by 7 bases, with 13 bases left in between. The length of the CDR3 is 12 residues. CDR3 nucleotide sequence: TGTGCCTGGATATGGGGTCCGTCTGGCTACACCTTC. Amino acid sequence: CAWIWGPSGYTF.

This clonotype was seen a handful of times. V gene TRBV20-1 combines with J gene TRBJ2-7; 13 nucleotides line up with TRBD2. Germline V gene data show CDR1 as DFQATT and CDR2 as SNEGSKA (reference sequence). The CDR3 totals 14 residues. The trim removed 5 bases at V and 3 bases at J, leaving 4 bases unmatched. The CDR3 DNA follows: TGCAGTGCTGATGGGACTAGCGGGGACTACGAGCAGTACTTC. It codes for CSADGTSGDYEQYF.

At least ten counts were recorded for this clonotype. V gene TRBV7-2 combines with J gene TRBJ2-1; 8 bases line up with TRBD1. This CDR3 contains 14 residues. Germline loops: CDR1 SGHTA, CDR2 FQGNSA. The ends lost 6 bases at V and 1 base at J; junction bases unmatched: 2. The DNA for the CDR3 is TGTGCCAGCAGTCGGACAGGGTCCTACAATGAGCAGTTCTTC. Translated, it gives CASSRTGSYNEQFF.

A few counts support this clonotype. DNA for the CDR3: TGTGCCAGCAGCCAAGGAGGGGCCATCGTTCAGACCCAGTACTTC. Amino acids: CASSQGGAIVQTQYF. J is TRBJ2-5 and V is TRBV3-1; the D gene could be TRBD1 or TRBD2 (5 bases each). The CDR3 is 15 amino acids. The germline V and J ends were trimmed by 1 base and 6 bases, with 15 bases remaining between them. The V gene's germline CDR1 is LGHDT and CDR2 YNNKEL (reference sequence).

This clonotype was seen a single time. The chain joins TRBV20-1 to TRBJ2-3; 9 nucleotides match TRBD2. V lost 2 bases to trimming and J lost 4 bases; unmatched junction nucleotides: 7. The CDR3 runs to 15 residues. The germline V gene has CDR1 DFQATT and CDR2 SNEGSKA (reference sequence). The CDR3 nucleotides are TGCAGTGCTAGATGGCGGGGGGGCCTCGCAGATACGCAGTATTTT. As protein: CSARWRGGLADTQYF.

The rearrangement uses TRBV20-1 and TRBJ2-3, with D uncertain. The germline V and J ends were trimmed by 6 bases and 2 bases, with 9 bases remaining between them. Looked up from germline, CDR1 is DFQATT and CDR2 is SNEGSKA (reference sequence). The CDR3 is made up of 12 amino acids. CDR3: CSARLDTDTQYF. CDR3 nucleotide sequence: TGCAGTGCCCGGCTTGACACAGATACGCAGTATTTT.

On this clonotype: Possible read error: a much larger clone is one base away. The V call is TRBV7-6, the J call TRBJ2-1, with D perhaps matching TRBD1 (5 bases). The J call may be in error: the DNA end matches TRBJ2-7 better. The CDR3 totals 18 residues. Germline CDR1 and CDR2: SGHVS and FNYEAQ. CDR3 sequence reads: CASSLVQGISTVYNEQYF. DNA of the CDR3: TGTGCCAGCAGCTTAGTCCAGGGCATATCAACGGTCTACAATGAGCAGTACTTC.

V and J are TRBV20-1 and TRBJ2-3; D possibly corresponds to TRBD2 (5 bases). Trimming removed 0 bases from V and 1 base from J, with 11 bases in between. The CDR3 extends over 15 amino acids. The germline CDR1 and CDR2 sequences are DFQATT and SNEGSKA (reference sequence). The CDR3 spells CSAREGAYRTDTQYF. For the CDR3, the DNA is TGCAGTGCTAGAGAGGGAGCTTATCGCACAGATACGCAGTATTTT.

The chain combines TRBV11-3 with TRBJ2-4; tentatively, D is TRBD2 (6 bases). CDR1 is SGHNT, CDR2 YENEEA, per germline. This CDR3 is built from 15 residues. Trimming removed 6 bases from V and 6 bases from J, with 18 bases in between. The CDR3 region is CASSLIRRGGNIQYF. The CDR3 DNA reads TGTGCCAGCAGTTTAATTCGGCGGGGAGGAAACATTCAGTACTTC. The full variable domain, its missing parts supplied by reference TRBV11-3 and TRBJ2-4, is EAGVVQSPRYKIIEKKQPVAFWCNPISGHNTLYWYLQNLGQGPELLIRYENEEAVDDSQLPKDRFSAERLKGVDSTLKIQPAELGDSAVYLCASSLIRRGGNIQYFGAGTRLSVL.

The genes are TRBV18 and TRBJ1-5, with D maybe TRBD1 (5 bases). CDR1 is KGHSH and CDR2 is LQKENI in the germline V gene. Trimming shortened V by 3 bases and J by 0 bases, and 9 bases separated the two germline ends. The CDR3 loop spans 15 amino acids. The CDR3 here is CASSPGTHSNQPQHF. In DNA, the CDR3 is TGTGCCAGCTCACCCGGGACTCATAGCAATCAGCCCCAGCATTTT.

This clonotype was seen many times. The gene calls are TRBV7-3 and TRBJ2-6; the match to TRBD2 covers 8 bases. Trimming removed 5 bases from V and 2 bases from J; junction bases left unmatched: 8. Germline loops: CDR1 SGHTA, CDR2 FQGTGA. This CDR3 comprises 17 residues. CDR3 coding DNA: TGTGCCAGCAGCCCCCCCGGGGGGGGCGCTGGGGCCAACGTCCTGACTTTC. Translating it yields CASSPPGGGAGANVLTF. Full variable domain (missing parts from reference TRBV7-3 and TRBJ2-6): GAGVSQTPSNKVTEKGKYVELRCDPISGHTALYWYRQSLGQGPEFLIYFQGTGAADDSGLPNDRFFAVRPEGSVSTLKIQRTERGDSAVYLCASSPPGGGAGANVLTFGAGSRLTVL.

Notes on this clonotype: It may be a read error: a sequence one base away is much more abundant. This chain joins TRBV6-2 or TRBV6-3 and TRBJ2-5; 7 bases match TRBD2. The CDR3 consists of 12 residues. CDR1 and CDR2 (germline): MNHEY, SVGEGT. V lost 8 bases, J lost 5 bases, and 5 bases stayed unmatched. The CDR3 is CASWSGAETQYF. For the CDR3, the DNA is TGTGCCAGCTGGAGCGGGGCCGAGACCCAGTACTTC.

The CDR3 reads CASSSSILGTGNQPQHF. CDR3 bases: TGTGCCAGCAGCTCGAGCATCCTGGGGACAGGGAATCAGCCCCAGCATTTT. The chain is built from TRBV7-9 and TRBJ1-5; 9 bases are a match to TRBD1. Per the germline V gene, CDR1 is SEHNR and CDR2 is FQNEAQ (reference sequence). The CDR3 spans 17 residues. V gave up 4 bases and J gave up 4 bases; unmatched junction bases: 11.

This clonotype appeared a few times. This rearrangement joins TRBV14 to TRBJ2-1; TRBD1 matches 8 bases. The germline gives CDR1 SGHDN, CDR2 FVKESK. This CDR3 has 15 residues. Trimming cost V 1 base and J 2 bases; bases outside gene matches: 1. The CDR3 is CASSQGDRPYNEQFF. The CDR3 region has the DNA TGTGCCAGCAGCCAAGGGGACAGGCCCTACAATGAGCAGTTCTTC.

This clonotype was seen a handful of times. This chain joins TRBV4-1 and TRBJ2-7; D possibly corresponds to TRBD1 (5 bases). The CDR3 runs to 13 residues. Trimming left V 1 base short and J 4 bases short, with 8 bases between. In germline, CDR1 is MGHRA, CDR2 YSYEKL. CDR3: CASSQVQGYEQYF. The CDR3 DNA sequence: TGCGCCAGCAGCCAAGTGCAGGGTTACGAGCAGTACTTC.

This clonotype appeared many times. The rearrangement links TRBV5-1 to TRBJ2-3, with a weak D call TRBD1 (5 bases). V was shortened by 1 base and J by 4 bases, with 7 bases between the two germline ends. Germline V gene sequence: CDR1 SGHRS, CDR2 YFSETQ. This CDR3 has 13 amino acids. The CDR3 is CASSLLGADTQYF. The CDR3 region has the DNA TGCGCCAGCAGCTTGTTAGGGGCAGATACGCAGTATTTT.

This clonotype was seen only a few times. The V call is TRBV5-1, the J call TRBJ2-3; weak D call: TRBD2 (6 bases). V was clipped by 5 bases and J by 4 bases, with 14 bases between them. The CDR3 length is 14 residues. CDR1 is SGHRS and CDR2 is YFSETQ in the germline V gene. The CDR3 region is CASSSGRTPDTQYF. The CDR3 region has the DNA TGCGCCAGCAGTTCCGGGAGAACCCCAGATACGCAGTATTTT.

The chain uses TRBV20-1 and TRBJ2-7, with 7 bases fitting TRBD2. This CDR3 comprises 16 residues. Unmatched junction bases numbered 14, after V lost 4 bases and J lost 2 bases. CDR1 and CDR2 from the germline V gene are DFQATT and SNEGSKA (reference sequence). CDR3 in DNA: TGCAGTGCTAAAAAAAAGACAGTCGGGAGGACCTACGAGCAGTACTTC. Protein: CSAKKKTVGRTYEQYF.

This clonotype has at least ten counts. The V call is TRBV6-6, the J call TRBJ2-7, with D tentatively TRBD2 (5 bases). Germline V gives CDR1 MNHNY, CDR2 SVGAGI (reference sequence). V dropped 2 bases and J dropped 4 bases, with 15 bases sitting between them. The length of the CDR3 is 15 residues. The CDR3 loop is CASSYRSELVYEQYF. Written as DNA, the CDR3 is TGTGCCAGCAGTTACCGTAGCGAGCTCGTGTACGAGCAGTACTTC.

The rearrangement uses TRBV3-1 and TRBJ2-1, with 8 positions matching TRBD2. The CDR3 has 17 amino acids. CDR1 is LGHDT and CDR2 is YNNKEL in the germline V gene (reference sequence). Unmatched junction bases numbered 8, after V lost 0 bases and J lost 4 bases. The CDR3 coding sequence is TGTGCCAGCAGCCAAGATCATCTACTAGCGGCTTACAATGAGCAGTTCTTC. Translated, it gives CASSQDHLLAAYNEQFF.

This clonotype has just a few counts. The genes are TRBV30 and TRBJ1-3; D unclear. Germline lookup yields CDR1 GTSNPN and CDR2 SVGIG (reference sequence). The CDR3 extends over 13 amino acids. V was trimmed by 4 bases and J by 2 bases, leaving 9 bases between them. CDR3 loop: CAWTLDPGNTIYF. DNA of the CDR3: TGTGCCTGGACCCTGGACCCTGGAAACACCATATATTTT.

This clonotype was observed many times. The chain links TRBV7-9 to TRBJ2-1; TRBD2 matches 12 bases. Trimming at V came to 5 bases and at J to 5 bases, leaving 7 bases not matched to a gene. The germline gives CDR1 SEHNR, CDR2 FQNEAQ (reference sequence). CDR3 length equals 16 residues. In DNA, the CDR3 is TGTGCCAGCAGCCCCACTAGCGGGAGGCCCCACAATGAGCAGTTCTTC. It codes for CASSPTSGRPHNEQFF. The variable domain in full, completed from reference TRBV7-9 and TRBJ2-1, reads DTGVSQNPRHKITKRGQNVTFRCDPISEHNRLYWYRQTLGQGPEFLTYFQNEAQLEKSRLLSDRFSAERPKGSFSTLEIQRTEQGDSAMYLCASSPTSGRPHNEQFFGPGTRLTVL.

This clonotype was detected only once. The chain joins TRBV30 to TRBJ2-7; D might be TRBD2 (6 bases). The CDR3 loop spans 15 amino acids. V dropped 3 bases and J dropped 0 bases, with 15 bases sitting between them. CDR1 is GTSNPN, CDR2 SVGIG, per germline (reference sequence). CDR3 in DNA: TGTGCCTGGAGAGATAGCGGTACTAGCTCCTACGAGCAGTACTTC. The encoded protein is CAWRDSGTSSYEQYF.

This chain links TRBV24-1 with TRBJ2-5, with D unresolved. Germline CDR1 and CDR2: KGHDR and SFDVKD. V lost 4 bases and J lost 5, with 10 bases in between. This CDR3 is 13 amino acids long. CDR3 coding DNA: TGTGCCACCAGTGAGGCTAACTCGGAGACCCAGTACTTC. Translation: CATSEANSETQYF.

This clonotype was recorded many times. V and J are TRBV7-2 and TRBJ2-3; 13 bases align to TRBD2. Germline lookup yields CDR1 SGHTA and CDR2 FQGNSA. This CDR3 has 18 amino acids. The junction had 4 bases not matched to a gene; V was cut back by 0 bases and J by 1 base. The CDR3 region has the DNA TGTGCCAGCAGCTTAGCACCCGGGACTAGCGGGGGCACAGATACGCAGTATTTT. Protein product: CASSLAPGTSGGTDTQYF.